These 8 T cell receptor beta chains were sequenced from one sample in a study of a mutant IDH1 vaccine in newly diagnosed glioma. Produced via immunoSEQ multiplex PCR; TCRdb's table is partial and in-frame only. The sample has approximately 60,000 clones, 70% to 90% seen once; the top ten hold 1.5% to 2%. Time point meaning: week 35, safety follow-up. Doses comprised 300 ug of mutant IDH1 20-mer peptide each, plus topical imiquimod. These receptors have no identified antigens. The material sequenced was PBMCs, taken from a glioma patient whose treatment included an IDH1 peptide vaccine. The receptors originated from a middle-aged man with glioma.

This chain connects TRBV7-3 to TRBJ2-1; D is perhaps TRBD2 (5 bases). The CDR3 has 16 residues. Germline CDR1 and CDR2: SGHTA and FQGTGA. The V end was cut by 5 bases, the J end by 2 bases, with 16 bases between. The CDR3 region has the DNA TGTGCCAGCAGCCCCACTTCGGCGGGCACCTACAATGAGCAGTTCTTC. Its protein is CASSPTSAGTYNEQFF.

The rearrangement joins TRBV7-9 to TRBJ2-3; 12 nucleotides line up with TRBD2. Unmatched junction bases numbered 7, after V lost 5 bases and J lost 4 bases. Per the germline V gene, CDR1 is SEHNR and CDR2 is FQNEAQ (reference sequence). The CDR3 extends over 16 amino acids. The CDR3: CASSRTTSGRADTQYF. CDR3 sequence (DNA): TGTGCCAGCAGCCGAACGACTAGCGGGAGAGCAGATACGCAGTATTTT.

This clone appeared a single time. The V gene is TRBV5-6, the J gene TRBJ2-5; tentative D call: TRBD1 (5 bases). Trimming stripped 4 bases from V and 1 base from J, with 14 bases between. The germline gives CDR1 SGHDT, CDR2 YYEEEE. The CDR3 loop spans 15 amino acids. The CDR3 here is CASSPLGVSQETQYF. Here the CDR3 DNA reads TGTGCCAGCAGCCCATTAGGGGTATCCCAAGAGACCCAGTACTTC.

The rearrangement joins TRBV19 to TRBJ2-7, with D possibly matching TRBD2 (6 bases). Per germline, CDR1 LNHDA and CDR2 SQIVND (reference sequence). The CDR3 has 13 residues. The V end lost 3 bases, the J end lost 4 bases, and 10 bases lay between the germline ends. CDR3 nucleotide sequence: TGTGCCAGTAGTATTGTGGAGGGGTACGAGCAGTACTTC. Its translation is CASSIVEGYEQYF.

The chain employs TRBV7-7 and TRBJ2-2; D remains unclear. CDR1 is SSHAT, CDR2 FNYEAQ, per germline (reference sequence). Trimming left V 1 base short and J 0 bases short, with 9 bases between. The CDR3 sequence is 16 residues long. The CDR3 nucleotides read TGTGCCAGCAGCTTAGAAGGCGGCGCGAACACCGGGGAGCTGTTTTTT. Its protein product is CASSLEGGANTGELFF. Complete variable domain (other parts from reference TRBV7-7 and TRBJ2-2): GAGVSQSPRYKVTKRGQDVTLRCDPISSHATLYWYQQALGQGPEFLTYFNYEAQPDKSGLPSDRFSAERPEGSISTLTIQRTEQRDSAMYRCASSLEGGANTGELFFGEGSRLTVL.

The chain is built from TRBV2 and TRBJ2-3; TRBD2 is a possible D gene (6 bases). Trimming cost V 7 bases and J 8 bases, with 22 bases left between them. This CDR3 has 15 amino acids. The germline V gene encodes CDR1 SNHLY and CDR2 FYNNEI. CDR3 DNA: TGTGCCAGCAATTCTAGGCAACAAGCGCGGGGTACGCAGTATTTT. Translation gives CASNSRQQARGTQYF. The full variable domain, with the rest looked up from reference TRBV2 and TRBJ2-3, is EPEVTQTPSHQVTQMGQEVILRCVPISNHLYFYWYRQILGQKVEFLVSFYNNEISEKSEIFDDQFSVERPDGSNFTLKIRSTKLEDSAMYFCASNSRQQARGTQYFGPGTRLTVL.

This clone was picked up a small number of times. The chain is built from TRBV14 and TRBJ2-6; TRBD2 aligns across 11 bases. CDR3 length equals 20 residues. Looked up from germline, CDR1 is SGHDN and CDR2 is FVKESK. Trimming cost V 4 bases and J 0 bases; bases outside gene matches: 11. CDR3 sequence reads: CASSRLAGLTPNSGANVLTF. The CDR3 coding sequence is TGTGCCAGCAGCCGACTAGCGGGACTTACACCGAACTCTGGGGCCAACGTCCTGACTTTC.

This clone is a singleton in its sample. The chain couples TRBV19 to TRBJ2-6; D may be TRBD1 or TRBD2 (5 bases each). V was clipped by 8 bases and J by 4 bases, with 15 bases between them. The length of the CDR3 is 15 residues. Germline V gene sequence: CDR1 LNHDA, CDR2 SQIVND (reference sequence). CDR3 DNA: TGTGCCAGTCATGCCTCAGGGACCGGGGCCAACGTCCTGACTTTC. It is translated as CASHASGTGANVLTF.